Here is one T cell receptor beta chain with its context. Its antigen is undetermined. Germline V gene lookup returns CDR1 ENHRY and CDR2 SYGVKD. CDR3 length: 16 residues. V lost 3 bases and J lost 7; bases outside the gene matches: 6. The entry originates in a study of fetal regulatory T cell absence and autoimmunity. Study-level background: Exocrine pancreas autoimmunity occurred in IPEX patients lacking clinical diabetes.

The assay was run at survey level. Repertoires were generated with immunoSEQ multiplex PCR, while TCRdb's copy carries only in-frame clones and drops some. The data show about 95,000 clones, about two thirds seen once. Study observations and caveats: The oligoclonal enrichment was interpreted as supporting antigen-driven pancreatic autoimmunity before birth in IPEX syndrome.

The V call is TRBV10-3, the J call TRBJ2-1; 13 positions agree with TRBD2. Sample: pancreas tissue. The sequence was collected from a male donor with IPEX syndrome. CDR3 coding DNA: TGTGCCATCAGTGACCTGGGACTAGCGGGGAGTAATGAGCAGTTCTTC. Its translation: CAISDLGLAGSNEQFF.